Listed below are T cell receptor beta chains from one sample, sequenced in a study of T cell responses to AZD1222 COVID-19 vaccine. Sequencing used immunoSEQ multiplex PCR; TCRdb keeps in-frame clones, though not all of them. The sample holds around 92,000 clones; approximately 90% are singletons and the top ten take roughly 10%. Material: peripheral blood, obtained on day 0 of AZD1222 vaccination. All receptors derive from an adult in good health. Each CDR3 is given with its conserved first and last residue. Fields, in order: D gene, CDR3 length, V gene, J gene, clone size, CDR3 DNA, CDR3 protein. D genes are given only for firm matches. Not all rows give a size; the values are once, few, many and, for expanded clones, a class.

.	16	TRBV6-4	TRBJ2-1	.	TGTGCCAGCAGCAGTGAGTCTTTTGGCTCCTACAATGAGCAGTTCTTC	CASSSESFGSYNEQFF
.	13	TRBV28	TRBJ1-3	.	TGTGCCAGCAGCTTACCTTCTCGTGACACCATATATTTT	CASSLPSRDTIYF
.	14	TRBV6-6	TRBJ1-6	few	TGTGCCAGCAGTTACAGGGACGGTGATTCACCCCTCCACTTT	CASSYRDGDSPLHF
TRBD1	16	TRBV6-1	TRBJ2-7	.	TGTGCCAGCAGTGAATTTGCCGGACAGGGGATCGACGAGCAGTACTTC	CASSEFAGQGIDEQYF
TRBD1	15	TRBV14	TRBJ2-7	few	TGTGCCAGCAGCCAAGAAGGGGGCAGGTTCAACGAGCAGTACTTC	CASSQEGGRFNEQYF
TRBD1	13	TRBV14	TRBJ1-1	.	TGTGCCAGCAGCCAGCTGACAGGGGGCCGAGCTTTCTTT	CASSQLTGGRAFF
.	14	TRBV6-6	TRBJ2-3	.	TGTGCCAGCAGTCCCGGGGATGCCACAGATACGCAGTATTTT	CASSPGDATDTQYF
.	15	TRBV2	TRBJ1-5	once	TGTGCCAGCAGACCCCAGAGCCTTCGCAATCAGCCCCAGCATTTT	CASRPQSLRNQPQHF
.	16	TRBV6-6	TRBJ1-2	.	TGTGCCAGCAGTTACGGCCCCGGAGGGGATCTCTATGGCTACACCTTC	CASSYGPGGDLYGYTF
.	14	TRBV2	TRBJ2-1	few	TGTGCCAGCAGTGAAGCGGGAGCTTACGATGAGCAGTTCTTC	CASSEAGAYDEQFF
TRBD2	14	TRBV24-1	TRBJ2-1	.	TGTGCCACCAGTGATTTCGGGACTAGCCGTGAGCAGTTCTTC	CATSDFGTSREQFF
TRBD1	13	TRBV5-1	TRBJ1-4	.	TGCGCCAGCAGCCCGACAGGGAATGAAAAACTGTTTTTT	CASSPTGNEKLFF
.	15	TRBV10-3	TRBJ1-1	.	TGTGCCATCAGTGAGGCACGACAGGAGATGACTGAAGCTTTCTTT	CAISEARQEMTEAFF
TRBD2	16	TRBV4-1	TRBJ2-7	.	TGCGCCAGCAGCCAGGGGACCGGGACTATATCCTACGAGCAGTACTTC	CASSQGTGTISYEQYF
TRBD1	15	TRBV19	TRBJ2-7	once	TGTGCCAGTAGTATTCCTGGACAGGGGTTCCGCGAGCAGTACTTC	CASSIPGQGFREQYF
TRBD2	15	TRBV3-1/TRBV3-2	TRBJ2-3	.	TGTGCCAGCAGCCAAGAGGGGGGGGTCACAGATACGCAGTATTTT	CASSQEGGVTDTQYF